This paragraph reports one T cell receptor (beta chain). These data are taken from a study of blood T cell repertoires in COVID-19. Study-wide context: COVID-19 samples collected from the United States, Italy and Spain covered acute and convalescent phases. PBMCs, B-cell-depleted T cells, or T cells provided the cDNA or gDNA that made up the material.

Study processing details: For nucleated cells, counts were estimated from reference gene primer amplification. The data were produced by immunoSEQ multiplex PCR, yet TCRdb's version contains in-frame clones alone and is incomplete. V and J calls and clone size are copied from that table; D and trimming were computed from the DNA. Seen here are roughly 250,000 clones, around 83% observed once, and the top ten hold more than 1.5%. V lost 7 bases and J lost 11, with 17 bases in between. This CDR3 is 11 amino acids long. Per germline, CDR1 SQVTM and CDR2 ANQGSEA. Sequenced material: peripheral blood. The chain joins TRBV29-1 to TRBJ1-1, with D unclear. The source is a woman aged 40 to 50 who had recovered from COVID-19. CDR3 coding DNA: TGCAGCGCTAACCTGGTCCCGCGGGCTTTCTTT. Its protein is CSANLVPRAFF.